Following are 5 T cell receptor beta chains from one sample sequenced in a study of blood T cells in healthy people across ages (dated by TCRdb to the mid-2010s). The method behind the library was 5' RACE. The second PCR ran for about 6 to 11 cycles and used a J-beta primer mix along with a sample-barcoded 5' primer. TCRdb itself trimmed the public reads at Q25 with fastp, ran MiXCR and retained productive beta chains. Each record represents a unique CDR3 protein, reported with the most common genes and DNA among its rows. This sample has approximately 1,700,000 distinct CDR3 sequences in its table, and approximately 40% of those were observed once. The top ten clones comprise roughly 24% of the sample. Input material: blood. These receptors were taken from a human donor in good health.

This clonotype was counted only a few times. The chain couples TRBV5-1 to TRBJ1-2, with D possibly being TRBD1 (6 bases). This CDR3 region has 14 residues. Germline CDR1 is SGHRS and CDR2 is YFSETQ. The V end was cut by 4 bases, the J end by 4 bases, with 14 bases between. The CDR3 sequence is CASSTVQGFYGYTF. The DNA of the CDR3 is TGCGCCAGCAGCACAGTACAGGGCTTCTATGGCTACACCTTC.

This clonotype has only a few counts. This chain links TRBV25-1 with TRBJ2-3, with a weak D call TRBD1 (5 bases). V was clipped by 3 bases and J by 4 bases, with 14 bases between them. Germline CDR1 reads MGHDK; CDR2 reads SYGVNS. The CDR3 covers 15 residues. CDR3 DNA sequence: TGTGCCAGCAGTGAGTTCCAGGGAAGTTCAGATACGCAGTATTTT. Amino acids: CASSEFQGSSDTQYF.

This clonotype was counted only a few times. CDR3 in DNA: TGTGCCAGCAGCCACCGACCCCCATGGGCCTACGAGCAGTACTTC. It specifies CASSHRPPWAYEQYF. The chain carries TRBV6-5 and TRBJ2-7; no clear D. V lost 6 bases and J 2 bases, leaving 17 bases between the germline ends. Germline CDR1 MNHEY, CDR2 SVGAGI. The CDR3 length is 15 residues.

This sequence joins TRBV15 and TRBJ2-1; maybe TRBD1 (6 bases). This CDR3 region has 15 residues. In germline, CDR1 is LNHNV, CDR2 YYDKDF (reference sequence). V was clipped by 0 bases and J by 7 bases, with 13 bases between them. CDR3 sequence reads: CATSRDLGTLNEQFF. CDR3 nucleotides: TGTGCCACCAGCAGAGATCTAGGGACACTTAATGAGCAGTTCTTC. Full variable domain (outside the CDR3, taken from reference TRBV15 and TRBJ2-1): DAMVIQNPRYQVTQFGKPVTLSCSQTLNHNVMYWYQQKSSQAPKLLFHYYDKDFNNEADTPDNFQSRRPNTSFCFLDIRSPGLGDTAMYLCATSRDLGTLNEQFFGPGTRLTVL.

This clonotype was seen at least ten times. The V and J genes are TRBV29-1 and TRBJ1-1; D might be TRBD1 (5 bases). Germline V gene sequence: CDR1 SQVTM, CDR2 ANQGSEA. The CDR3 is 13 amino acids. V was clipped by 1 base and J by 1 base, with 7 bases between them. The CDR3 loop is CSVEVGGNTEAFF. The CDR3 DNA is TGCAGCGTTGAAGTCGGGGGGAACACTGAAGCTTTCTTT. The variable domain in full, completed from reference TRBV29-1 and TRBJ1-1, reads SAVISQKPSRDICQRGTSLTIQCQVDSQVTMMFWYRQQPGQSLTLIATANQGSEATYESGFVIDKFPISRPNLTFSTLTVSNMSPEDSSIYLCSVEVGGNTEAFFGQGTRLTVV.